Here is one T cell receptor (beta chain) with its context. What it recognizes is unknown. The data stem from a study of shared clonotypes between healthy human individuals. Study-wide results and caveats: For sorted subsets, rarefaction showed incomplete sequencing despite large depth. Naive subsets typically showed greater estimated richness than memory subsets.

This CDR3 contains 18 residues. With 1 base removed from V and 0 bases from J, the gap between germline ends came to 17 bases. CDR1 and CDR2 (germline): SGHTA, FQGNSA. The authors distributed each subset's genomic DNA evenly over several immunoSEQ plates. TCRdb's table, derived via immunoSEQ multiplex PCR, lists solely in-frame clones and lacks some. The sample has roughly 2,500,000 clones, 93% seen once. The sequence came from a man between 18 and 29 years old in good health. Some clones in this sample may be carry-over from other donors' samples. Sequences were obtained from naive CD4+ T cells from PBMCs. Sample subset: CD45RA+ positively selected. V and J are TRBV7-2 and TRBJ2-3; D perhaps matches TRBD2 (5 bases). The CDR3 bases are TGTGCCAGCAGCTTAGTGGCGGGCCAGCATACTAGCACAGATACGCAGTATTTT. It encodes CASSLVAGQHTSTDTQYF.